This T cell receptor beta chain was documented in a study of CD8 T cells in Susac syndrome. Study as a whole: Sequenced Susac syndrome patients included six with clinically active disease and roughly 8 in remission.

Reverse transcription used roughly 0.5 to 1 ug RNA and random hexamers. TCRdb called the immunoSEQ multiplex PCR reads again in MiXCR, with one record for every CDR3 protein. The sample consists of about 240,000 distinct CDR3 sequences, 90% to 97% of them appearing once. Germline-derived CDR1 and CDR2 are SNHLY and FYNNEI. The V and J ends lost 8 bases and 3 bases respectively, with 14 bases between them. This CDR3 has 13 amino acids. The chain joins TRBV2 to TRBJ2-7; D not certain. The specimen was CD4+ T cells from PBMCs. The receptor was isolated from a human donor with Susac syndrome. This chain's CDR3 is CASQTEIRYEQYF. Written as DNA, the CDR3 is TGTGCCAGCCAAACAGAAATCCGCTACGAGCAGTACTTC.